The next 9 T cell receptor beta chains were all read from a single sample in a study of technical replicates of blood from several donors. The data were produced by immunoSEQ multiplex PCR, yet TCRdb's version contains in-frame clones alone and is incomplete. The sample comprises about 70,000 clones, approximately 83% of which are singletons, and about 4.8% rests with the top ten. Sequenced input: PBMCs. The receptors originated from a human donor in good health. Some clones in this sample may be carry-over from other donors' samples.

The chain is built from TRBV10-3 and TRBJ2-5, with D hard to call. Germline V gives CDR1 ENHRY, CDR2 SYGVKD. The CDR3 is 12 amino acids. Trimming removed 2 bases at V and 3 bases at J, with 4 bases between. The CDR3 is CAISESEETQYF. The CDR3 bases are TGTGCCATCAGTGAGAGCGAAGAGACCCAGTACTTC.

The CDR3 DNA is TGTGCCAGTAGTGACCCCGACGGAGACACTGAAGCTTTCTTT. It is translated as CASSDPDGDTEAFF. This chain joins TRBV19 and TRBJ1-1; D unresolved. CDR1 and CDR2 (germline): LNHDA, SQIVND (reference sequence). The CDR3 loop spans 14 amino acids. V was trimmed by 5 bases and J by 3 bases, leaving 13 bases between them.

This chain links TRBV11-2 with TRBJ1-6; D is uncertain. Per the germline V gene, CDR1 is SGHAT and CDR2 is FQNNGV. Trimming stripped 5 bases from V and 10 bases from J, with 12 bases between. This CDR3 has 13 amino acids. The CDR3 coding sequence is TGTGCCAGCAGCCTGAGATCGGTATCACCCCTCCACTTT. Protein product: CASSLRSVSPLHF.

The DNA of the CDR3 is TGTGCCAGCAGCCAAGAGCAGGCGAGCGGGAGGGCCCGAGAGCTGTTTTTT. Protein sequence: CASSQEQASGRARELFF. The chain couples TRBV4-2 to TRBJ2-2; 10 nucleotides align to TRBD2. Germline V gene lookup returns CDR1 LGHNA and CDR2 YNFKEQ. This CDR3 comprises 17 residues. V trimming: 0 bases; J trimming: 11 bases; junction bases outside the gene matches: 12.

This chain joins TRBV6-1 and TRBJ1-6; D gene unclear. V was trimmed by 3 bases and J by 5 bases, leaving 8 bases between them. Looked up from germline, CDR1 is MNHNS and CDR2 is SASEGT. The CDR3 is 14 residues long. For the CDR3, the DNA is TGTGCCAGCAGTGAGGCGGGGAATAATTCACCCCTCCACTTT. Encoded protein: CASSEAGNNSPLHF.

This clone was observed a handful of times. The chain carries TRBV7-3 and TRBJ2-3, with 10 bases aligning to TRBD1. This CDR3 comprises 15 residues. From germline, CDR1 is SGHTA and CDR2 FQGTGA. V trimming: 3 bases; J trimming: 5 bases; junction bases outside the gene matches: 5. The CDR3 DNA reads TGTGCCAGCAGCTTGACAGGGGGCGCAGGAGATACGCAGTATTTT. This sequence encodes CASSLTGGAGDTQYF.

The rearrangement uses TRBV11-2 and TRBJ1-4; D not certain. CDR1 SGHAT and CDR2 FQNNGV come from the germline V gene. Trimming left V 5 bases short and J 5 bases short, with 15 bases between. The CDR3 runs to 15 residues. The CDR3, as DNA: TGTGCCAGCAGCAAATTTAACAGCCAAAATGAAAAACTGTTTTTT. It codes for CASSKFNSQNEKLFF.

V usage is TRBV6-5 and J usage is TRBJ2-7; 8 positions match TRBD1. CDR1 MNHEY and CDR2 SVGAGI come from the germline V gene. Trimming cost V 6 bases and J 1 base; bases outside gene matches: 2. There are 13 residues in the CDR3. The CDR3 region is CASRTGGSYEQYF. The CDR3 DNA reads as TGTGCCAGCAGAACAGGGGGGTCCTACGAGCAGTACTTC.

The chain couples TRBV7-2 to TRBJ1-5; D is ambiguous. V was pared by 2 bases and J by 2 bases, with 4 bases between. CDR3 length: 13 amino acids. CDR1 and CDR2 from the germline V gene are SGHTA and FQGNSA. Here the CDR3 DNA reads TGTGCCAGCAGCTTACAGGGCAATCAGCCCCAGCATTTT. Translation gives CASSLQGNQPQHF.